These 32 T cell receptor beta chains share one sample of origin, sequenced in a study of tumor-infiltrating lymphocytes in oesophageal squamous cell carcinoma. TCRdb reprocessed the PCR reads with MiXCR, giving one entry per CDR3 protein. This table holds about 19,000 distinct CDR3 sequences, under 40% found once. Sequenced material: blood. The receptor set was obtained from a male donor with esophageal squamous cell carcinoma.

This clonotype was detected a few times. Compared with germline, one end of the junction differs, possibly owing to a read error. The rearrangement joins TRBV3-1 to TRBJ1-6; D is perhaps TRBD1 (6 bases). CDR3 length equals 15 residues. The germline CDR1 and CDR2 sequences are LGHDT and YNNKEL (reference sequence). Written as DNA, the CDR3 is TGTGCCAGCAGCGCACGGGGCAGGGGTAATTCACCCCTCCACTTC. Translating it yields CASSARGRGNSPLHF.

V and J are TRBV7-2 and TRBJ2-5; tentatively, D is TRBD1 (5 bases). TRBJ2-1 matches the DNA end more closely, so the J call is doubtful. Germline assignment: CDR1 SGHTA and CDR2 FQGNSA. This CDR3 region has 14 residues. CDR3 in DNA: TGTGCCAGCAGCGTAGGACAAATAACCCACCGGCAGTTCTTC. It is translated as CASSVGQITHRQFF.

As regards this clonotype: This CDR3 is missing its conserved last phenylalanine or tryptophan, likely due to a read error. The DNA is left out, because the CDR3 cannot be placed on it with certainty; the CDR3 is given as TCRdb lists it. The rearrangement joins TRBV7-8 to TRBJ2-6; the table calls TRBD1, which could not be checked here. Germline CDR1 and CDR2: SGHVS and FQNEAQ. The CDR3 region is 18 residues in length, termini included. The CDR3 here is CASSLGAGQVNYEQYFGN.

Worth noting for this clonotype: A much larger clone differs by one base, so this may be a read error. V gene TRBV18 combines with J gene TRBJ2-2, with 10 positions matching TRBD1. This CDR3 contains 18 residues. The germline V gene has CDR1 KGHSH and CDR2 LQKENI. The CDR3 DNA reads as TGTGCCAGCTCACCTACCCCGGGACAGGGGTTTGGCACCGGGGAGCTGTATTTT. Translating gives CASSPTPGQGFGTGELYF.

This clonotype was counted only a few times. This chain connects TRBV4-1 to TRBJ2-1; 9 bases are shared with TRBD2. The tail of the sequence fits TRBJ2-7 better, so the J call may be wrong. CDR3 length: 13 amino acids. The germline V gene has CDR1 MGHRA and CDR2 YSYEKL. The CDR3 region has the DNA TGCGCCAGCAGCCGGGGACTAGCCAATGAGCAGTACTTC. Amino acid sequence: CASSRGLANEQYF.

V and J are TRBV2 and TRBJ2-4, with D possibly being TRBD2 (5 bases). CDR3 size: 15 residues. Germline lookup yields CDR1 SNHLY and CDR2 FYNNEI. V gave up 6 bases and J gave up 13 bases, with 25 bases separating them. For the CDR3, the DNA is TGTGCCAGCAGGCGGAGGCTGGATTGCACAGATACGCAGTACTTC. Encoded protein: CASRRRLDCTDTQYF.

The sample holds many counts of this clonotype. The chain employs TRBV27 and TRBJ2-1; 8 nucleotides match TRBD1. The end of the DNA is better explained by TRBJ2-7, so the J call may be wrong. The CDR3 is made up of 16 amino acids. From germline, CDR1 is MNHEY and CDR2 SMNVEV (reference sequence). CDR3 DNA: TGTGCCAGCACCTTAGATGGGACAGGAGGAAAAAACGAGCAGTACTTC. It specifies CASTLDGTGGKNEQYF.

The gene calls are TRBV11-3 and TRBJ2-1, with D possibly TRBD2 on 6 matching bases. The germline CDR1 and CDR2 sequences are SGHNT and YENEEA. V lost 0 bases to trimming and J lost 11 bases, with 23 bases between them. The CDR3 runs to 17 residues. Here the CDR3 reads CASSLDLGGAPGIKQFF. The CDR3 DNA is TGTGCCAGCAGCTTAGATCTTGGCGGGGCCCCGGGCATTAAGCAGTTCTTC.

The chain links TRBV15 to TRBJ2-5; TRBD2 agrees at 7 bases. The end of the DNA aligns better with TRBJ2-7, so the J call may be wrong. The CDR3 loop spans 15 amino acids. The germline CDR1 and CDR2 sequences are LNHNV and YYDKDF (reference sequence). This CDR3 reads CATSRVLSPGGEQYF. The CDR3, as DNA: TGTGCCACCAGCAGAGTCTTAAGTCCGGGGGGCGAGCAGTACTTC.

This clonotype was observed once. The rearrangement joins TRBV7-4 to TRBJ2-5; no clear D. TRBJ2-1 explains the end of the DNA better; the J call may be wrong. The CDR3 has 11 amino acids. The germline V gene has CDR1 SGHVT and CDR2 SQSDAQ. Written as DNA, the CDR3 is TGTGCCAGCAGCCCCCGCGTTGAGCAGTTCTTC. Amino acid sequence: CASSPRVEQFF.

This clonotype was counted a few times. Possible read error: a much larger clone is one base away. The V call is TRBV19, the J call TRBJ2-7, with D perhaps being TRBD1 or TRBD2 (5 bases each). Near its end, the DNA agrees better with TRBJ2-1, so the J call may be wrong. The germline CDR1 and CDR2 sequences are LNHDA and SQIVND (reference sequence). The CDR3 covers 13 residues. CDR3 in DNA: TGTGCCAGTAGTATGGGGGTTTACTACGAGCAGTTCTTC. Its translation: CASSMGVYYEQFF.

This chain uses TRBV7-2 with TRBJ1-1; 11 nucleotides align to TRBD2. The DNA matches TRBJ2-1 better at its end, which makes the J call doubtful. Germline values: CDR1 SGHTA, CDR2 FQGNSA. The CDR3 length is 15 residues. CDR3 DNA sequence: TGTGCCAGCAGCTTAGAACTAGCGGGAGATAATGAGCAGTTCTTC. Its protein is CASSLELAGDNEQFF.

The chain joins TRBV7-9 to TRBJ2-7; the D gene is possibly TRBD2 (6 bases). The CDR3 is 15 residues long. Germline V gene data show CDR1 as SEHNR and CDR2 as FQNEAQ (reference sequence). The germline V and J ends were trimmed by 5 bases and 1 base, with 15 bases remaining between them. The CDR3 protein is CASSASGTGSYEQYF. The CDR3 DNA reads as TGTGCCAGCAGCGCTTCCGGGACTGGATCCTACGAGCAGTACTTC.

Many counts were recorded for this clonotype. This sequence joins TRBV19 and TRBJ1-5; D not certain. This CDR3 spans 16 amino acids. Germline-derived CDR1 and CDR2 are LNHDA and SQIVND (reference sequence). V was trimmed by 2 bases and J by 7 bases, leaving 18 bases between them. The CDR3 region is CASSIPGNLVGQPQHF. The CDR3 coding sequence is TGTGCCAGTAGTATACCCGGAAACCTAGTAGGGCAGCCCCAGCATTTT.

This chain uses TRBV4-2 with TRBJ2-1, with D tentatively TRBD2 (7 bases). CDR3 length: 16 amino acids. Germline-derived CDR1 and CDR2 are LGHNA and YNFKEQ. V shed 6 bases and J shed 2 bases, with 17 bases lying between them. CDR3 in DNA: TGTGCCAGCAGTCAAAAACAGGGAGGGACCTACAATGAGCAGTTCTTC. This codes for CASSQKQGGTYNEQFF.

In its sample, this clonotype was seen many times. This chain joins TRBV28 and TRBJ2-5, with 8 bases that match TRBD1. Germline V lookup: CDR1 MDHEN, CDR2 SYDVKM. CDR3 size: 14 residues. J gave up 2 bases and V 3 bases, and 2 bases lay outside the gene matches. This chain's CDR3 is CASSFGTGQETQYF. CDR3 in DNA: TGTGCCAGCAGTTTCGGGACAGGACAAGAGACCCAGTACTTC.

Many counts were recorded for this clonotype. The V gene is TRBV6-1, the J gene TRBJ2-1; D may correspond to TRBD1 or TRBD2 (5 bases each). The CDR3 is 14 residues long. The germline V gene has CDR1 MNHNS and CDR2 SASEGT. V gave up 7 bases and J gave up 0 bases, with 10 bases separating them. CDR3 region: CASNPGSSYNEQFF. Written as DNA, the CDR3 is TGTGCCAGCAATCCAGGGAGCTCCTACAATGAGCAGTTCTTC.

In this sample, this clonotype is medium-sized. The rearrangement links TRBV12-3 or TRBV12-4 to TRBJ1-1, with D hard to call. CDR3 length: 14 residues. Trimming shortened V by 3 bases and J by 6 bases, and 14 bases separated the two germline ends. CDR3 residues: CASSFLSTLSEAFF. For the CDR3, the DNA is TGTGCCAGCAGTTTCTTGTCTACGCTCTCTGAAGCTTTCTTT.

The V gene is TRBV7-2, the J gene TRBJ2-3; weak D call: TRBD2 (6 bases). This CDR3 is built from 16 residues. Germline CDR1 and CDR2: SGHTA and FQGNSA. V was shortened by 5 bases and J by 4 bases, with 19 bases between the two germline ends. CDR3 bases: TGTGCCAGCAGCCCGATACGCTCGGGAGTTTCAGATACGCAGTATTTT. This gives the protein CASSPIRSGVSDTQYF.

This clonotype was detected a few times. A much bigger clone sits one base away, suggesting this may be a read error. The chain employs TRBV7-2 and TRBJ2-7, with 10 nucleotides matching TRBD2. The junction had 13 bases not matched to a gene; V was cut back by 1 base and J by 7 bases. CDR3 length equals 17 residues. Per germline, CDR1 SGHTA and CDR2 FQGNSA. CDR3 loop: CASSLDGASGSISEQYF. DNA of the CDR3: TGTGCCAGCAGCTTAGACGGTGCTAGCGGGAGTATAAGTGAGCAGTACTTC.

This clonotype was detected a few times. V usage is TRBV7-9 and J usage is TRBJ2-1; 9 bases fit TRBD2. Germline V lookup: CDR1 SEHNR, CDR2 FQNEAQ (reference sequence). The CDR3 is 14 residues long. V dropped 10 bases and J dropped 4; count of bases not matched to a gene: 8. In DNA, the CDR3 is TGTGCCAAGTCGAGGCTAGCGGGGTACAATGAGCAGTTCTTC. It codes for CAKSRLAGYNEQFF. The entire variable domain, with the rest obtained from reference TRBV7-9 and TRBJ2-1, is as follows: DTGVSQNPRHKITKRGQNVTFRCDPISEHNRLYWYRQTLGQGPEFLTYFQNEAQLEKSRLLSDRFSAERPKGSFSTLEIQRTEQGDSAMYLCAKSRLAGYNEQFFGPGTRLTVL.

This clonotype is classed as hyperexpanded. The gene calls are TRBV7-9 and TRBJ2-2; D is possibly TRBD1 (6 bases). The CDR3 extends over 15 amino acids. With 2 bases removed from V and 5 bases from J, the gap between germline ends came to 12 bases. The germline V gene has CDR1 SEHNR and CDR2 FQNEAQ (reference sequence). The CDR3 DNA is TGTGCCAGCAGCTTAACAGGGAAGGATACCGGGGAGCTGTTTTTT. As protein: CASSLTGKDTGELFF.

This clonotype was recorded at least ten times. The V gene is TRBV6-1, the J gene TRBJ2-1; TRBD2 agrees at 10 bases. Unmatched junction bases numbered 5, after V lost 6 bases and J lost 3 bases. The CDR3 contains 15 residues. The germline V gene has CDR1 MNHNS and CDR2 SASEGT. CDR3 residues: CASRNLAGGYNEQFF. CDR3 DNA sequence: TGTGCCAGCAGAAACTTAGCGGGAGGCTACAATGAGCAGTTCTTC.

The chain combines TRBV27 with TRBJ2-1; no firm D call. CDR1 is MNHEY, CDR2 SMNVEV, per germline (reference sequence). V was shortened by 4 bases and J by 3 bases, with 16 bases between the two germline ends. The CDR3 sequence is 16 residues long. The DNA of the CDR3 is TGTGCCAGCAGTTACTCGCAACCCGGACGCTACAATGAGCAGTTCTTC. Translating it yields CASSYSQPGRYNEQFF.

Remarks on this clonotype: The conserved final phenylalanine or tryptophan is absent from the CDR3, which likely points to a read error. The DNA is omitted, as the CDR3 cannot be located on it reliably, and the CDR3 follows TCRdb's listing. The chain recombines TRBV7-4 with TRBJ1-1; TRBD1, the table's D call, was not compared with the DNA. Germline CDR1 and CDR2: SGHVT and SQSDAQ. The length of the CDR3 is 16 amino acids, counting both ends. The CDR3 here is CASSPDRRSMATPSAP.

With regard to this clonotype: One end of the junction varies from germline; a read error may be responsible. The chain employs TRBV7-6 and TRBJ2-3; D ambiguous. The DNA matches TRBJ2-7 better at its end, which makes the J call doubtful. Germline V gene lookup returns CDR1 SGHVS and CDR2 FNYEAQ. The CDR3 loop spans 11 amino acids. The CDR3 bases are TGTGCCAGCAGCATAGCTTACGAGCAGTACTTC. This codes for CASSIAYEQYF.

Concerning this clonotype itself: This could be a read error, since a much larger clone is one nucleotide away. The chain has TRBV9 and TRBJ2-7; 10 nucleotides match TRBD1. This CDR3 is built from 15 residues. The V gene end was trimmed by 0 bases and the J gene end by 7 bases; junction bases not matched to a gene: 7. In germline, CDR1 is SGDLS, CDR2 YYNGEE. As DNA, the CDR3 is TGTGCCAGCAGCGTAGGACAGGGGGCCTACAATGAGCAGTACTTC. Protein: CASSVGQGAYNEQYF.

The gene calls are TRBV7-9 and TRBJ2-1, with TRBD2 matching over 9 bases. Unmatched junction bases numbered 7, after V lost 5 bases and J lost 2 bases. The CDR3 spans 16 residues. CDR1 and CDR2 (germline): SEHNR, FQNEAQ (reference sequence). The DNA of the CDR3 is TGTGCCAGCAGCACGCGGGGGGGCGGGACCTACAATGAGCAGTTCTTC. Its protein product is CASSTRGGGTYNEQFF.

This clonotype was detected many times. This chain joins TRBV9 and TRBJ2-2; no firm D call. CDR1 and CDR2 (germline): SGDLS, YYNGEE. The V gene lost 0 bases and the J gene lost 1 base, with 7 bases spanning the gap. The CDR3 length is 15 residues. The CDR3 nucleotides read TGTGCCAGCAGCGTAGGGGTACAGAACACCGGGGAGCTGTTTTTT. Encoded protein: CASSVGVQNTGELFF.

The V gene is TRBV7-2, the J gene TRBJ2-1; 13 bases fit TRBD2. The CDR3 is 15 residues long. Germline-derived CDR1 and CDR2 are SGHTA and FQGNSA. V lost 1 base and J lost 8; bases outside the gene matches: 2. The CDR3 loop reads CASSLGTSGSDEQFF. In DNA form, the CDR3 reads TGTGCCAGCAGCTTAGGGACTAGCGGGAGCGATGAGCAGTTCTTC.

This clonotype has just a few counts. This chain links TRBV7-8 with TRBJ2-3; 8 bases match TRBD2. The germline V gene encodes CDR1 SGHVS and CDR2 FQNEAQ. With 5 bases clipped from V and 2 bases from J, the junction kept 9 bases outside the gene matches. The CDR3 length is 16 residues. The CDR3 DNA reads TGTGCCAGCAGCGGCTGGACTAGCCATACCACAGATACGCAGTATTTT. It is translated as CASSGWTSHTTDTQYF.

The V gene is TRBV7-9, the J gene TRBJ2-7; 10 bases are a match to TRBD1. Germline CDR1 and CDR2: SEHNR and FQNEAQ (reference sequence). This CDR3 is built from 14 residues. V shed 5 bases, J shed 9 bases, and the junction held 10 bases outside the gene matches. CDR3 region: CASSPDRGRDLQYF. CDR3 sequence (DNA): TGTGCCAGCAGCCCAGACAGGGGGCGCGATTTGCAGTACTTC. The variable domain in full, with the rest retrieved from reference TRBV7-9 and TRBJ2-7, is DTGVSQNPRHKITKRGQNVTFRCDPISEHNRLYWYRQTLGQGPEFLTYFQNEAQLEKSRLLSDRFSAERPKGSFSTLEIQRTEQGDSAMYLCASSPDRGRDLQYFGPGTRLTVT.